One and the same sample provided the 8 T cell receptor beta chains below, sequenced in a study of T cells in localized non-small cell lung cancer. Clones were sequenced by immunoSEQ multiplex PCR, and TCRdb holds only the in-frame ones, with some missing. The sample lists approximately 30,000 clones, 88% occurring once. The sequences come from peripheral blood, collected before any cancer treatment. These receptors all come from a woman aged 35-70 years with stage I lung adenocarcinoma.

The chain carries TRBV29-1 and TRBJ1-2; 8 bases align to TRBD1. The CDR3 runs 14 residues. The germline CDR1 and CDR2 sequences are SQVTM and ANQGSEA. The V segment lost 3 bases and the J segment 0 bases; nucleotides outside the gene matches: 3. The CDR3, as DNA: TGCAGCGTTGACTTACAGGGGGCTAACTATGGCTACACCTTC. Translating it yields CSVDLQGANYGYTF.

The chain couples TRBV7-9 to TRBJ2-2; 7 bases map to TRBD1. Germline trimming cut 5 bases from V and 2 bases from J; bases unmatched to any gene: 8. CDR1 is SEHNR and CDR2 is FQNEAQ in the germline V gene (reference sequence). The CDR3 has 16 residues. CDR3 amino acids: CASSVPGQLNTGELFF. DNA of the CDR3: TGTGCCAGCAGCGTGCCGGGACAGCTTAACACCGGGGAGCTGTTTTTT.

CDR3: CASSIMDRGDEQYF. In nucleotides, the CDR3 is TGTGCCAGTAGTATAATGGACAGGGGGGACGAGCAGTACTTC. The gene calls are TRBV19 and TRBJ2-7; 10 bases are shared with TRBD1. V shed 2 bases and J 5 bases; nucleotides not matched to a gene: 3. The CDR3 covers 14 residues. CDR1 and CDR2 from the germline V gene are LNHDA and SQIVND (reference sequence).

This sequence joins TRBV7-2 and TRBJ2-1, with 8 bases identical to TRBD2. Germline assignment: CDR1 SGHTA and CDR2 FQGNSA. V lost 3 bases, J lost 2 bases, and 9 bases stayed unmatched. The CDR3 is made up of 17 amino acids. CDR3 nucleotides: TGTGCCAGCAGCTTCTTCCTTAGCGGGGCCACCTACAATGAGCAGTTCTTC. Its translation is CASSFFLSGATYNEQFF.

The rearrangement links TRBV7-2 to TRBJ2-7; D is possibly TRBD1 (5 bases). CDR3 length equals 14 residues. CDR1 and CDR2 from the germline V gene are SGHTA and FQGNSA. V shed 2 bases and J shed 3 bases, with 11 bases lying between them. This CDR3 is CASSLLGRDYEQYF. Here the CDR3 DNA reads TGTGCCAGCAGCTTACTGGGCAGGGACTACGAGCAGTACTTC.

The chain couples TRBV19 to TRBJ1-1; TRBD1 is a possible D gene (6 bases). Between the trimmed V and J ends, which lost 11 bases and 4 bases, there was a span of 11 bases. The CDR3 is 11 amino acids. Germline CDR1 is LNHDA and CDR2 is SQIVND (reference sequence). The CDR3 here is CAVSGATEAFF. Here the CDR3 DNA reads TGTGCCGTGTCAGGGGCCACTGAAGCTTTCTTT. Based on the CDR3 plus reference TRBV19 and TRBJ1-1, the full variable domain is DGGITQSPKYLFRKEGQNVTLSCEQNLNHDAMYWYRQDPGQGLRLIYYSQIVNDFQKGDIAEGYSVSREKKESFPLTVTSAQKNPTAFYLCAVSGATEAFFGQGTRLTVV.

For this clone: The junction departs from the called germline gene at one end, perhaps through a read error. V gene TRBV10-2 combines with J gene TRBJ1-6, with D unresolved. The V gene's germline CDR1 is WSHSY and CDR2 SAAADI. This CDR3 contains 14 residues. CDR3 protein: CASNERGQNSPLHF. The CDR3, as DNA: TGCGCCAGCAATGAGCGGGGTCAAAATTCACCCCTCCACTTT.

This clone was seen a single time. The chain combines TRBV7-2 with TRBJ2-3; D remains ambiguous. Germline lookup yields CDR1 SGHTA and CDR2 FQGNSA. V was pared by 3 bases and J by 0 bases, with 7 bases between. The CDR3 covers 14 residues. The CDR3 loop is CASSFRSSTDTQYF. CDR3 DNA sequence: TGTGCCAGCAGCTTCCGGTCAAGCACAGATACGCAGTATTTT.